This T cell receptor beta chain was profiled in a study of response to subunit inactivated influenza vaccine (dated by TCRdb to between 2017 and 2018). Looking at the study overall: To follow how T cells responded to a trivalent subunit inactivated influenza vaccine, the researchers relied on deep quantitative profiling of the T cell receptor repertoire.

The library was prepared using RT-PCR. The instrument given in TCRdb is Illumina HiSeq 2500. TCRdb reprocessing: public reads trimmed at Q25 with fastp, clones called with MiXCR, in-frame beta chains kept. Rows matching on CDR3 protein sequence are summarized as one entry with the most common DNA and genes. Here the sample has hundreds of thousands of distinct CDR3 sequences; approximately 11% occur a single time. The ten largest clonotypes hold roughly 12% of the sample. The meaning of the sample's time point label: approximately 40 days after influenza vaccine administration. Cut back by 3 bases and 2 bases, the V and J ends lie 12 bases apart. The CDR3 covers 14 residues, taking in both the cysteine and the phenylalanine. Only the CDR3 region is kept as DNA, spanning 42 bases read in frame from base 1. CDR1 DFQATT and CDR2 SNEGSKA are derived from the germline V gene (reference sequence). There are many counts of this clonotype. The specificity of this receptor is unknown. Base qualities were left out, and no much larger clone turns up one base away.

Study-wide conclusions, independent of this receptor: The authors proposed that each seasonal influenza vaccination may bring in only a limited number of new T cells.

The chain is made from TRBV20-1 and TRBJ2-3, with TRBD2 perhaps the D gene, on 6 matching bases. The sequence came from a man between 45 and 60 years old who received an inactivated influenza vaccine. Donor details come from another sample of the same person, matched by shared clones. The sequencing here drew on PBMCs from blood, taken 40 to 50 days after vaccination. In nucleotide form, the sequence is TGCAGTGCTAGCCCCCCGGGGGACACAGATACGCAGTATTTT. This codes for CSASPPGDTDTQYF.